This T cell receptor beta chain was profiled in a study of T cells in Graves' hyperthyroidism and ophthalmopathy. The V gene's germline CDR1 is MNHEY and CDR2 SVGAGI. The J segment lost 7 bases and the V segment lost 5 bases, leaving 11 bases of the junction unmatched. The CDR3 has 14 amino acids. In making diagnoses, clinical symptoms, serum thyroxine and TRAb, thyroid ultrasound and orbital computed tomography were all used. TCR beta CDR3 regions were amplified from RNA. RT-PCR in the first round (using the HTBI primer set) targeted the TCR CDR3. One entry per CDR3 protein results from TCRdb running MiXCR on the multiplex PCR reads. The table records 750,000 to 900,000 distinct CDR3 sequences, 35% to 40% of them present only once.

The origin of this receptor is a man aged 18 to 30 with Graves' hyperthyroidism. This chain uses TRBV6-5 with TRBJ2-7; 7 bases line up with TRBD1. Sequenced material: blood. CDR3 nucleotides: TGTGCCAGCAGTACAATACAGGGGTTTAAAGAGCAGTACTTC. Encoded protein: CASSTIQGFKEQYF.